This entry describes one T cell receptor (beta chain). Its antigen is unknown. The V end lost 5 bases, the J end lost 4 bases, and 29 bases lay between the germline ends. The CDR3 runs 20 residues. Germline V gene data show CDR1 as LNHNV and CDR2 as YYDKDF (reference sequence). The data stem from a study of T cells in Graves' hyperthyroidism and ophthalmopathy. Whole-study results and caveats: Among thyroid clonotypes expanded above 0.001, most also appeared in blood.

No ophthalmopathy progression within 18 months constituted stable Graves' hyperthyroidism. Patients were aged 18 to 65, had disease duration under 2 months, and had newly diagnosed hyperthyroidism. Patients were excluded for uncontrolled infection, other autoimmune disease, pregnancy or lactation. RNA transcripts provided the source from which TCR beta CDR3 regions were amplified. Researchers ran a first-round RT-PCR on the TCR CDR3 using the HTBI primer set. In TCRdb, the multiplex PCR reads were re-called with MiXCR into one record per CDR3 protein. Among approximately 500,000 distinct CDR3 sequences listed, about half were seen once.

The sample consisted of peripheral blood or thyroid tissue (not recorded which). The source is a young woman with Graves' hyperthyroidism. The chain couples TRBV15 to TRBJ1-4; D possibly corresponds to TRBD1 (6 bases). The CDR3 bases are TGTGCCACCAGCCCAACACAGGGAACGAACACCGGGGATGGTAATGAAAAACTGTTTTTT. Amino acid sequence: CATSPTQGTNTGDGNEKLFF.